This TCR beta chain was documented in a study of CD8+ T cells in alopecia areata (dated by TCRdb to between 2017 and 2018). Concerning the study at large: Treated patients were enrolled in an open-label pilot trial of oral tofacitinib at 5 to 10 mg twice daily for moderate-to-severe alopecia areata. Patients stayed on tofacitinib for 6 to 18 months and then had 6 months of follow-up off drug so that delayed response and recurrence could be assessed. High-throughput TCRbeta sequencing was used to examine T cell clonal expansion in alopecia areata in both the C3H/HeJ mouse model and human patients. On the human side, TCRbeta sequencing was run on scalp tissue and on sorted CD4+ and CD8+ peripheral blood T cells from healthy controls and from alopecia areata patients with either patchy or totalis/universalis disease. Tofacitinib-treated patients had biopsies at baseline and at 4 and 24 weeks of treatment, with a later scalp biopsy in several patients. Scalp clonality was compared across normal scalp (n=4), patchy alopecia areata scalp (n=8), and alopecia totalis/universalis scalp (n=8). The RNA source kit depended on sample type: the PAXgene miRNA kit for fixed scalp, the miRNeasy kit for PBMCs, and the RNeasy kit for mouse skin. TCRbeta CDR3 regions were amplified by immunoSEQ multiplex PCR with 35 Vbeta forward and 13 Jbeta reverse primers. Broad study findings and their caveats: Compared with normal scalp, lesional scalp, particularly in alopecia totalis/universalis, had higher clonality and more expanded CD8+ clones, which suggests antigenic drive. Shared TCR sequences between patients were less evident than in mice, which may be partly attributable to HLA diversity in the patient population. Unlike mouse skin, where gammadelta T cells dominate, normal human skin contains resident alphabeta T cells that get sequenced too, which complicates analysis of the scalp TCR repertoire.

Peripheral blood and lesional scalp punch biopsies were obtained from patients with alopecia areata. PBMCs were separated by density centrifugation and stained for CD3, CD4 and CD8, after which CD4+ and CD8+ T cells were sorted on a FACSAria. Note on this clone: Its antigen remains undetermined. No quality values exist for individual bases; no much larger clone is one base distant.

To prepare the library, the immunoSEQ multiplex PCR assay was applied. RNA was extracted from all samples and reverse transcribed into cDNA, which served as template for TCR sequencing. SuperScript III was used for first-strand cDNA synthesis, primed with a 2:1 mix of oligo-dT and random hexamers. A synthetic immune receptor repertoire was used to measure amplification bias, and any remaining bias was corrected computationally. The published analysis was carried out like this. Raw reads were preprocessed to remove errors, and CDR3 was defined according to IMGT conventions as the region from the conserved cysteine to phenylalanine. Clonality was computed as 1 minus the Shannon entropy, with the entropy normalized by log2 of the number of productive unique TCRs. Whether scalp clones were CD4 or CD8 was inferred by matching scalp TCRbeta sequences against CD4 and CD8 repertoires sorted from blood. TCRdb holds this immuneACCESS table with in-frame rearrangements only. Some clones are missing; in checked studies, unresolved V genes explain under half, and the rest has no known cause. Clone size and V and J calls were adopted from that table, with D and trimming inferred from the DNA. This sample is represented by approximately 150,000 clones; approximately 50% of them were singletons. The ten largest clones represent around 6.8% of the sample.

V and J are truncated by 4 bases and 4 bases respectively, leaving an intervening sequence of 8 bases. The CDR3 numbers 11 residues from cysteine through phenylalanine. Only the CDR3 DNA is retained, 33 bases long and in frame from the first base. CDR1 and CDR2, per the germline V gene, are SQVTM and ANQGSEA. The rearrangement joined TRBV29-1 to TRBJ2-7; too little of a D gene remains to name it. Sequenced: CD4+ T cells sorted from blood. The source of this sequence is a human donor with alopecia areata. The sequenced DNA is TGCAGCGTTGTGTTCGCGTACGAGCAGTACTTC. Its coded protein is CSVVFAYEQYF.